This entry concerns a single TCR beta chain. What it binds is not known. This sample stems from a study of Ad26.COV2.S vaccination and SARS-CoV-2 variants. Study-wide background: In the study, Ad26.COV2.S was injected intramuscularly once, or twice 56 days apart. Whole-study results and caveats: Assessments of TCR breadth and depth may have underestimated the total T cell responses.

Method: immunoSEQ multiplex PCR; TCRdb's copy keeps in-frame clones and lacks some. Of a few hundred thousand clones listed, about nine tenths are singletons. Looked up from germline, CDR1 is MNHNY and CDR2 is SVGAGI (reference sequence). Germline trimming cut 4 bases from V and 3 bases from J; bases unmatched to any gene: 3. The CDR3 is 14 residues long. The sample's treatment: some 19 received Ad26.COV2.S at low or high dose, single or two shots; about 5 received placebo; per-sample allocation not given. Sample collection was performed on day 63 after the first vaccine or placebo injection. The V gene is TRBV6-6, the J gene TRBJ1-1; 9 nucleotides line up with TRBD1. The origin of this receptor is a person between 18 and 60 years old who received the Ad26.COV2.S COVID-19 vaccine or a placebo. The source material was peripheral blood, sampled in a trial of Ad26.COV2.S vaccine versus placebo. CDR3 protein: CASSLQGAYTEAFF. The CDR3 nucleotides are TGTGCCAGCAGTTTACAGGGGGCGTACACTGAAGCTTTCTTT.